Shown below are 21 T cell receptor beta chains from a single sample sequenced in a study of long-term antiretroviral therapy in people with HIV. An immunoSEQ assay, version v3.0, was performed at survey level. Assay: immunoSEQ multiplex PCR; the TCRdb copy retains only in-frame clones and omits some. The sample records more than 20,000 clones, approximately 81% being singletons. The starting material was unsorted PBMCs, obtained 1.9 years after starting antiretroviral therapy. These receptors came from a woman aged 50 to 65 with HIV.

The chain is built from TRBV7-8 and TRBJ2-7; 7 nucleotides align to TRBD1. The CDR3 is made up of 16 amino acids. V shed 3 bases, J shed 2 bases, and the junction held 10 bases outside the gene matches. The germline gives CDR1 SGHVS, CDR2 FQNEAQ. The CDR3 nucleotides read TGTGCCAGCAGCTTCACGGCCGGGACAGAAGCCTACGAGCAGTACTTC. Protein: CASSFTAGTEAYEQYF.

The chain carries TRBV7-2 and TRBJ2-3; TRBD1 agrees at 7 bases. The CDR3 runs 16 residues. The germline V gene has CDR1 SGHTA and CDR2 FQGNSA. The V and J ends lost 2 bases and 4 bases, in that order; junction bases with no gene match: 9. Written as DNA, the CDR3 is TGTGCCAGCAGCTTAATCAGGGGGAGCTCAGCAGATACGCAGTATTTT. Protein product: CASSLIRGSSADTQYF.

The chain couples TRBV6-5 to TRBJ1-1; 8 bases agree with TRBD1. Germline assignment: CDR1 MNHEY and CDR2 SVGAGI. The length of the CDR3 is 15 residues. V trimming: 5 bases; J trimming: 1 base; junction bases outside the gene matches: 6. CDR3 region: CASSRPGTGNTEAFF. In DNA form, the CDR3 reads TGTGCCAGCAGTAGACCCGGGACAGGGAACACTGAAGCTTTCTTT.

J is TRBJ2-3 and V is TRBV23-1, with TRBD2 matching over 11 bases. TRBV23-1 is treated as an ORF (open reading frame) with a function not yet certain. Trimming cost V 7 bases and J 6 bases; bases outside gene matches: 9. CDR3 length: 15 residues. The CDR3 loop reads CASNTSGGPPDTQYF. In DNA, the CDR3 is TGCGCCAGCAATACTAGCGGGGGCCCGCCGGATACGCAGTATTTT.

The V call is TRBV7-2, the J call TRBJ1-6, with D uncertain. CDR1 and CDR2 (germline): SGHTA, FQGNSA. The CDR3 contains 15 residues. The ends were cut back, 2 bases at V and 0 bases at J, with 5 bases in the middle. CDR3 region: CASSLFGSYNSPLHF. CDR3 bases: TGTGCCAGCAGCTTATTTGGCTCCTATAATTCACCCCTCCACTTT. Looking up the rest from reference TRBV7-2 and TRBJ1-6 gives the full variable domain: GAGVSQSPSNKVTEKGKDVELRCDPISGHTALYWYRQSLGQGLEFLIYFQGNSAPDKSGLPSDRFSAERTGGSVSTLTIQRTQQEDSAVYLCASSLFGSYNSPLHFGNGTRLTVT.

The rearrangement links TRBV18 to TRBJ2-2, with unresolved D. This CDR3 has 11 residues. Per germline, CDR1 KGHSH and CDR2 LQKENI. V was clipped by 3 bases and J by 8 bases, with 4 bases between them. The CDR3 reads CASSPQGELFF. The CDR3 coding sequence is TGTGCCAGCTCACCCCAGGGGGAGCTGTTTTTT.

The table lists this clone with a few counts. The rearrangement joins TRBV2 to TRBJ1-5; possible D gene TRBD1, 5 bases. The germline CDR1 and CDR2 sequences are SNHLY and FYNNEI. V lost 9 bases and J lost 4, with 13 bases in between. The CDR3 loop spans 13 amino acids. DNA of the CDR3: TGTGCCAGTATGATGGGGGGAAATCAGCCCCAGCATTTT. Protein: CASMMGGNQPQHF.

V gene TRBV28 combines with J gene TRBJ1-2; 8 bases map to TRBD1. This CDR3 has 14 residues. Per germline, CDR1 MDHEN and CDR2 SYDVKM. J was trimmed by 4 bases and V by 5 bases; bases with no gene match: 6. The CDR3 DNA reads TGTGCCAGCAGTCAGGGGGCCGGCCTCTATGGCTACACCTTC. This gives the protein CASSQGAGLYGYTF.

The genes are TRBV4-3 and TRBJ2-7; 9 nucleotides align to TRBD1. Per germline, CDR1 LGHNA and CDR2 YSLEER. This CDR3 region has 15 residues. The J segment lost 3 bases and the V segment lost 1 base, leaving 4 bases of the junction unmatched. CDR3 sequence (DNA): TGCGCCAGCAGCCAAGGGTTGGGACAGGGCTACGAGCAGTACTTC. Amino acids: CASSQGLGQGYEQYF.

The chain couples TRBV30 to TRBJ1-4; D unresolved. The ends were cut back, 0 bases at V and 4 bases at J, with 12 bases in the middle. The V gene's germline CDR1 is GTSNPN and CDR2 SVGIG (reference sequence). The CDR3 has 15 amino acids. This CDR3 is CAWSVRRQINEKLFF. The CDR3 DNA follows: TGTGCCTGGAGTGTACGTCGGCAAATTAATGAAAAACTGTTTTTT. Full variable domain (rest looked up from reference TRBV30 and TRBJ1-4): SQTIHQWPATLVQPVGSPLSLECTVEGTSNPNLYWYRQAAGRGLQLLFYSVGIGQISSEVPQNLSASRPQDRQFILSSKKLLLSDSGFYLCAWSVRRQINEKLFFGSGTQLSVL.

The J gene is TRBJ1-1, the V gene TRBV5-5, with TRBD1 matching 8 bases. The CDR3 totals 15 residues. The V gene end was trimmed by 4 bases and the J gene end by 4 bases; junction bases not matched to a gene: 9. Germline assignment: CDR1 SGHKS and CDR2 YYEKEE (reference sequence). This chain's CDR3 is CASSAWDRLGTEAFF. The CDR3 nucleotides are TGTGCCAGCAGCGCATGGGACAGGCTGGGCACTGAAGCTTTCTTT.

This rearrangement joins TRBV19 to TRBJ2-1; D possibly uses TRBD1 or TRBD2 (5 bases each). This CDR3 is built from 14 residues. V lost 0 bases and J lost 8, with 11 bases in between. The germline V gene encodes CDR1 LNHDA and CDR2 SQIVND (reference sequence). This CDR3 reads CASSIETGTYEQFF. DNA of the CDR3: TGTGCCAGTAGTATAGAGACTGGGACCTATGAGCAGTTCTTC.

This chain connects TRBV10-3 to TRBJ2-5, with a weak D call TRBD2 (6 bases). V lost 3 bases to trimming and J lost 5 bases, with 10 bases between them. In germline, CDR1 is ENHRY, CDR2 SYGVKD. This CDR3 comprises 13 residues. CDR3 residues: CAISDGTSETQYF. The CDR3 DNA sequence: TGTGCCATCAGTGATGGTACTAGCGAGACCCAGTACTTC.

The chain joins TRBV29-1 to TRBJ2-7; 8 positions match TRBD2. Looked up from germline, CDR1 is SQVTM and CDR2 is ANQGSEA. There are 15 residues in the CDR3. Trimming cost V 3 bases and J 1 base; bases outside gene matches: 8. CDR3 sequence: CSVDQLAGISYEQYF. The CDR3 coding sequence is TGCAGCGTTGACCAGTTAGCGGGGATTTCCTACGAGCAGTACTTC.

A note on this clone: One end of the junction fails to match germline, which may point to a read error. The J gene is TRBJ2-3, the V gene TRBV7-3; 8 nucleotides agree with TRBD1. This CDR3 contains 15 residues. Germline V gives CDR1 SGHTA, CDR2 FQGTGA. The CDR3 region is CASSPQGASLDTQYF. CDR3 sequence (DNA): TGCGCCAGCAGCCCCCAGGGGGCGAGTTTGGATACGCAGTATTTT.

The chain employs TRBV6-5 and TRBJ2-3; D gene unclear. In germline, CDR1 is MNHEY, CDR2 SVGAGI. Between the trimmed V and J ends, which lost 2 bases and 6 bases, there was a span of 9 bases. This CDR3 has 13 residues. CDR3 in amino acids: CASSYRRGDTQYF. The CDR3 DNA is TGTGCCAGCAGTTACCGCCGCGGCGATACGCAGTATTTT.

This sequence joins TRBV6-1 and TRBJ2-5; D tentatively reads TRBD1 or TRBD2 (6 bases each). The CDR3 spans 14 residues. Trimming pared 8 bases from V and 5 bases from J, leaving 18 bases between. From germline, CDR1 is MNHNS and CDR2 SASEGT. The CDR3 protein is CASGRRGALETQYF. The CDR3 DNA is TGTGCCAGCGGGAGGAGGGGGGCCCTGGAGACCCAGTACTTC.

The J gene is TRBJ1-4, the V gene TRBV12-2; the table assigns TRBD1, which was not confirmed against the DNA. TRBV12-2 is a recognized pseudogene. This CDR3 is 13 amino acids long. This CDR3 is CASRPQGSEKLFF. The DNA for the CDR3 is TGTGCAAGTCGTCCACAGGGTTCTGAAAAACTGTTTTTT.

The chain uses TRBV11-2 and TRBJ2-1; perhaps TRBD2 as D (7 bases). Germline CDR1 reads SGHAT; CDR2 reads FQNNGV. This CDR3 has 17 amino acids. V dropped 1 base and J dropped 3 bases, with 16 bases sitting between them. Here the CDR3 DNA reads TGTGCCAGCAGCTTAGTGCAGAGGGGGGGTCTCTACAATGAGCAGTTCTTC. It is translated as CASSLVQRGGLYNEQFF.

This clone has only one observation. The CDR3 DNA reads as TGTGCCTGGAGTCCTAGGGCAGGGGGAGGCTACGAGCAGTACTTC. Its protein is CAWSPRAGGGYEQYF. The V call is TRBV30, the J call TRBJ2-5; tentative D call: TRBD1 (7 bases). The DNA end favors TRBJ2-7, so the J call may be wrong. The CDR3 totals 15 residues. Germline-derived CDR1 and CDR2 are GTSNPN and SVGIG (reference sequence).

This CDR3 is CASSLRQGAGLAEAFF. The CDR3 DNA sequence: TGTGCCAGCAGCCTACGACAGGGGGCCGGGCTGGCTGAAGCTTTCTTT. The chain employs TRBV5-6 and TRBJ1-1, with 10 bases aligning to TRBD1. Germline V lookup: CDR1 SGHDT, CDR2 YYEEEE. The CDR3 has 16 amino acids. Trimming at V came to 4 bases and at J to 6 bases, leaving 12 bases not matched to a gene.